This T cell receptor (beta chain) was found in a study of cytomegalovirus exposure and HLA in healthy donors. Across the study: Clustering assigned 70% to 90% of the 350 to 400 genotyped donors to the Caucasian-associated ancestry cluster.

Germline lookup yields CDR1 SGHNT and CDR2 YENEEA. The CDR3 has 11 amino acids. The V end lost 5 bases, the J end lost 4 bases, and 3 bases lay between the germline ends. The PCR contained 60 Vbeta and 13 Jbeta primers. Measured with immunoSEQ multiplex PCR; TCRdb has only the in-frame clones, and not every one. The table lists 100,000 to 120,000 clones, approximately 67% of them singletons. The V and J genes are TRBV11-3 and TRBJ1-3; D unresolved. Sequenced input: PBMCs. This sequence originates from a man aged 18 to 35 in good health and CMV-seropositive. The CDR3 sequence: CASSSGNTIYF. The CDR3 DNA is TGTGCCAGCAGCAGCGGAAACACCATATATTTT. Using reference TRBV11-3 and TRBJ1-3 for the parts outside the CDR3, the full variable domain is EAGVVQSPRYKIIEKKQPVAFWCNPISGHNTLYWYLQNLGQGPELLIRYENEEAVDDSQLPKDRFSAERLKGVDSTLKIQPAELGDSAVYLCASSSGNTIYFGEGSWLTVV.